These 30 T cell receptor beta chains were sequenced from one sample in a study of neoadjuvant anti-PD-1 for oral cavity cancer (dated by TCRdb to the early 2020s). Libraries were constructed by the immunoSEQ multiplex PCR assay. TCRdb took this table from immuneACCESS and kept in-frame rearrangements with V and J called. Such tables lack part of the clones; where checked against another copy, unresolved V genes explain under half of the gap, and the rest is unexplained. The sample contains roughly 32,000 clones, 80% of them found a single time. About 3.4% of the sample is taken by the ten largest. The sample's time point label is to be understood as: after neoadjuvant nivolumab, at surgical resection. The sample consisted of PBMCs, taken after nivolumab (anti-PD-1) treatment. The receptors here all came from a person between 40 and 80 years old with oral cavity squamous cell carcinoma.

This rearrangement joins TRBV7-9 to TRBJ1-2; D unresolved. The V end was cut by 3 bases, the J end by 0 bases, with 8 bases between. Germline CDR1 and CDR2: SEHNR and FQNEAQ (reference sequence). This CDR3 has 14 amino acids. CDR3 in amino acids: CASSFRATNYGYTF. DNA of the CDR3: TGTGCCAGCAGCTTTAGGGCTACTAACTATGGCTACACCTTC.

The chain combines TRBV10-3 with TRBJ2-3; TRBD2 is a possible D gene (6 bases). The CDR3 sequence is 16 residues long. Germline assignment: CDR1 ENHRY and CDR2 SYGVKD. Trimming removed 0 bases from V and 0 bases from J, with 10 bases in between. CDR3 sequence: CAISESGRGSTDTQYF. The CDR3 region has the DNA TGTGCCATCAGTGAGTCCGGGCGGGGAAGCACAGATACGCAGTATTTT.

The chain couples TRBV5-4 to TRBJ2-3; D may match TRBD1 or TRBD2 (6 bases each). This CDR3 comprises 15 residues. CDR1 and CDR2 from the germline V gene are SGHNT and YYREEE (reference sequence). With 0 bases removed from V and 1 base from J, the gap between germline ends came to 9 bases. CDR3 DNA sequence: TGTGCCAGCAGCTTGGGGGGGGCAGGCACAGATACGCAGTATTTT. This codes for CASSLGGAGTDTQYF.

This clone was seen a few times. The chain combines TRBV19 with TRBJ1-1; D gene uncertain. The CDR3 runs 12 residues. In germline, CDR1 is LNHDA, CDR2 SQIVND (reference sequence). Trimming took off 5 bases at V and 7 bases at J, with 11 bases between the two ends. CDR3 in amino acids: CASSLRDGEAFF. DNA for the CDR3: TGTGCCAGTAGTCTCCGAGACGGTGAAGCTTTCTTT.

The V call is TRBV29-1, the J call TRBJ2-4; D not resolved. Germline V gene lookup returns CDR1 SQVTM and CDR2 ANQGSEA. V shed 3 bases and J shed 2 bases, with 8 bases lying between them. The CDR3 has 13 amino acids. The CDR3 here is CSVELVTKNIQYF. CDR3 nucleotide sequence: TGCAGCGTTGAGTTGGTAACCAAAAACATTCAGTACTTC.

This clone came up a few times. CDR3 coding DNA: TGTGCCAGCAGCCGGACCGCAGATACGCAGTATTTT. Translation: CASSRTADTQYF. V usage is TRBV7-2 and J usage is TRBJ2-3; D not resolved. With 5 bases removed from V and 4 bases from J, the gap between germline ends came to 7 bases. Germline lookup yields CDR1 SGHTA and CDR2 FQGNSA. CDR3 length equals 12 residues.

The V and J genes are TRBV19 and TRBJ2-2; D is unresolved. The CDR3 covers 15 residues. Germline loops: CDR1 LNHDA, CDR2 SQIVND (reference sequence). The V end lost 3 bases, the J end lost 6 bases, and 14 bases lay between the germline ends. For the CDR3, the DNA is TGTGCCAGTAGTATTCGGGTTAATGGAGCCGGGGAGCTGTTTTTT. It yields the protein CASSIRVNGAGELFF.

This chain joins TRBV25-1 and TRBJ1-6; unclear D gene. V dropped 5 bases and J dropped 7 bases, with 12 bases sitting between them. Germline CDR1 is MGHDK and CDR2 is SYGVNS. CDR3 length: 14 amino acids. The CDR3 spells CASSLGYPNSPLHF. The CDR3 nucleotides read TGTGCCAGCAGTTTGGGGTACCCCAATTCACCCCTCCACTTT.

The V gene is TRBV2, the J gene TRBJ2-3, with 7 nucleotides matching TRBD1. The germline gives CDR1 SNHLY, CDR2 FYNNEI. The CDR3 has 12 residues. V shed 11 bases and J 3 bases; nucleotides not matched to a gene: 5. In DNA form, the CDR3 reads TGTGCCGGAGAGGGACAGACAGATACGCAGTATTTT. Amino acid sequence: CAGEGQTDTQYF.

The gene calls are TRBV7-9 and TRBJ2-2; weak D call: TRBD2 (6 bases). The CDR3 has 16 amino acids. The ends were cut back, 2 bases at V and 4 bases at J, with 14 bases in the middle. Germline CDR1 and CDR2: SEHNR and FQNEAQ (reference sequence). DNA for the CDR3: TGTGCCAGCAGCTTAAGTTGGAGGGTCAGCACCGGGGAGCTGTTTTTT. The encoded protein is CASSLSWRVSTGELFF. The full variable domain, its missing parts supplied by reference TRBV7-9 and TRBJ2-2, is DTGVSQNPRHKITKRGQNVTFRCDPISEHNRLYWYRQTLGQGPEFLTYFQNEAQLEKSRLLSDRFSAERPKGSFSTLEIQRTEQGDSAMYLCASSLSWRVSTGELFFGEGSRLTVL.

The chain recombines TRBV11-3 with TRBJ1-1; no reliable D call. Germline loops: CDR1 SGHNT, CDR2 YENEEA. V was trimmed by 5 bases and J by 1 base, leaving 8 bases between them. CDR3 length equals 13 residues. The CDR3 DNA is TGTGCCAGCAGCCGCGGGAGGAACACTGAAGCTTTCTTT. Translation gives CASSRGRNTEAFF.

The rearrangement joins TRBV4-3 to TRBJ1-3, with a weak D call TRBD1 (5 bases). Trimming pared 0 bases from V and 2 bases from J, leaving 11 bases between. Germline CDR1 and CDR2: LGHNA and YSLEER. The CDR3 is made up of 16 amino acids. The CDR3 DNA reads as TGCGCCAGCAGCCAAGATTCAGGGAGCCCTGGAAACACCATATATTTT. Translating it yields CASSQDSGSPGNTIYF.

This clone was seen only once. J is TRBJ2-7 and V is TRBV30; D may be TRBD1 (6 bases). Germline V gene lookup returns CDR1 GTSNPN and CDR2 SVGIG (reference sequence). V was cut by 0 bases and J by 0 bases, with 12 bases left in between. This CDR3 comprises 15 residues. CDR3 amino acids: CAWSVRVGGSYEQYF. For the CDR3, the DNA is TGTGCCTGGAGTGTACGGGTAGGGGGCTCCTACGAGCAGTACTTC. Drawing the rest from reference TRBV30 and TRBJ2-7, the complete variable domain is SQTIHQWPATLVQPVGSPLSLECTVEGTSNPNLYWYRQAAGRGLQLLFYSVGIGQISSEVPQNLSASRPQDRQFILSSKKLLLSDSGFYLCAWSVRVGGSYEQYFGPGTRLTVT.

The V gene is TRBV27, the J gene TRBJ2-3; D unclear. CDR3 size: 13 residues. Germline CDR1 and CDR2: MNHEY and SMNVEV (reference sequence). Trimming left V 6 bases short and J 0 bases short, with 7 bases between. CDR3 residues: CASRRSSTDTQYF. The CDR3 DNA reads as TGTGCCAGCAGACGATCTAGCACAGATACGCAGTATTTT.

The V gene is TRBV12-5, the J gene TRBJ1-2; TRBD1 aligns across 7 bases. This CDR3 is built from 13 residues. Germline CDR1 reads LGHNT; CDR2 reads FRNRAP. V lost 1 base and J lost 6; bases outside the gene matches: 2. The CDR3 DNA sequence: TGTGCTAGTGGTTTGGAAACAGGGGATGGCTACACCTTC. As protein: CASGLETGDGYTF.

The chain employs TRBV5-6 and TRBJ2-7; 10 nucleotides agree with TRBD1. Germline-derived CDR1 and CDR2 are SGHDT and YYEEEE. CDR3 length equals 15 residues. Trimming removed 4 bases from V and 2 bases from J; junction bases left unmatched: 6. The CDR3 nucleotides are TGTGCCAGCAGCATAGGGACAGGGGATCCCTACGAGCAGTACTTC. Amino acids: CASSIGTGDPYEQYF.

Only one count was recorded for this clone. This rearrangement joins TRBV19 to TRBJ2-1, with D tentatively TRBD1 or TRBD2 (5 bases each). CDR1 is LNHDA, CDR2 SQIVND, per germline (reference sequence). This CDR3 has 15 amino acids. The V and J ends lost 3 bases and 1 base respectively, with 10 bases between them. The CDR3: CASSIEGSSYNEQFF. Here the CDR3 DNA reads TGTGCCAGTAGTATTGAGGGGTCTTCCTACAATGAGCAGTTCTTC. The complete variable domain, with remaining parts taken from reference TRBV19 and TRBJ2-1, reads DGGITQSPKYLFRKEGQNVTLSCEQNLNHDAMYWYRQDPGQGLRLIYYSQIVNDFQKGDIAEGYSVSREKKESFPLTVTSAQKNPTAFYLCASSIEGSSYNEQFFGPGTRLTVL.

The chain has TRBV19 and TRBJ1-6, with a weak D call TRBD1 (6 bases). This CDR3 region has 15 residues. Germline lookup yields CDR1 LNHDA and CDR2 SQIVND (reference sequence). Trimming removed 3 bases at V and 15 bases at J, with 21 bases between. The CDR3 loop is CASSMIQGSSQFLHF. The CDR3 nucleotides read TGTGCCAGTAGTATGATCCAGGGGTCTTCCCAATTCCTCCACTTT.

This clone was observed a handful of times. The chain combines TRBV27 with TRBJ2-2, with TRBD2 matching 7 bases. Germline V gene data show CDR1 as MNHEY and CDR2 as SMNVEV (reference sequence). The V gene end was trimmed by 1 base and the J gene end by 7 bases; junction bases not matched to a gene: 12. CDR3 length equals 17 residues. In DNA form, the CDR3 reads TGTGCCAGCAGTTTATTCAGCGGGGAGCGGGGTAGCGGGGAGCTGTTTTTT. Its translation: CASSLFSGERGSGELFF.

The rearrangement joins TRBV19 to TRBJ1-5; D may be TRBD1 (5 bases). The CDR3 sequence is 13 residues long. Germline V CDR1 and CDR2: LNHDA, SQIVND (reference sequence). Trimming left V 3 bases short and J 7 bases short, with 10 bases between. In DNA form, the CDR3 reads TGTGCCAGTAGTATGGGTAGGGACCAGCCCCAGCATTTT. Its protein is CASSMGRDQPQHF.

The J gene is TRBJ1-1, the V gene TRBV10-2; possibly TRBD1 for D (6 bases). Trimming took 6 bases from V and 1 from J, leaving 12 bases between them. Per germline, CDR1 WSHSY and CDR2 SAAADI. There are 14 residues in the CDR3. CDR3 coding DNA: TGCGCCAGCAGAGGACAGCTCGAGAACACTGAAGCTTTCTTT. This encodes CASRGQLENTEAFF.

This clone was picked up a small number of times. This sequence joins TRBV5-8 and TRBJ2-5; the D gene is possibly TRBD2 (6 bases). The CDR3 spans 14 residues. Germline CDR1 is SGHTS and CDR2 is YDEGEE. V lost 2 bases to trimming and J lost 5 bases, with 13 bases between them. The CDR3 DNA sequence: TGTGCCAGCAGCTTCATGGGGACTGGGGAGACCCAGTACTTC. It translates to CASSFMGTGETQYF. Full variable domain (outside the CDR3, taken from reference TRBV5-8 and TRBJ2-5): EAGVTQSPTHLIKTRGQQATLRCSPISGHTSVYWYQQALGLGLQFLLWYDEGEERNRGNFPPRFSGRQFPNYSSELNVNALELEDSALYLCASSFMGTGETQYFGPGTRLLVL.

The rearrangement links TRBV5-1 to TRBJ2-2; unclear D gene. Germline values: CDR1 SGHRS, CDR2 YFSETQ. V lost 1 base, J lost 3 bases, and 10 bases lay in between. The CDR3 has 15 amino acids. The CDR3 is CASSLRSQDTGELFF. CDR3 in DNA: TGCGCCAGCAGCTTGAGGAGTCAAGACACCGGGGAGCTGTTTTTT.

The V call is TRBV11-1, the J call TRBJ2-7; D is unresolved. V was clipped by 0 bases and J by 7 bases, with 4 bases between them. The germline V gene encodes CDR1 SGHAT and CDR2 FQDESV (reference sequence). This CDR3 contains 11 residues. As DNA, the CDR3 is TGTGCCAGCAGCTTAGCTAGGGAGCAGTACTTC. The encoded protein is CASSLAREQYF.

The chain joins TRBV27 to TRBJ2-5; D gene uncertain. CDR3 length: 13 residues. Germline CDR1 and CDR2: MNHEY and SMNVEV (reference sequence). V lost 5 bases and J 0 bases, leaving 7 bases between the germline ends. The DNA of the CDR3 is TGTGCCAGCAGTCCCGCCTACCAAGAGACCCAGTACTTC. Translating it yields CASSPAYQETQYF.

The rearrangement links TRBV6-6 to TRBJ1-2; possible D gene TRBD1, 5 bases. This CDR3 is 16 amino acids long. Germline CDR1 reads MNHNY; CDR2 reads SVGAGI (reference sequence). V lost 4 bases and J 0 bases, leaving 15 bases between the germline ends. The CDR3 bases are TGTGCCAGCAGTTTTTGGGACTTTGAGTCTAACTATGGCTACACCTTC. Its protein product is CASSFWDFESNYGYTF.

The chain employs TRBV4-1 and TRBJ1-1; D remains unclear. CDR1 is MGHRA, CDR2 YSYEKL, per germline. The CDR3 contains 14 residues. V was clipped by 0 bases and J by 2 bases, with 7 bases between them. The CDR3 sequence: CASSQERYNTEAFF. DNA of the CDR3: TGCGCCAGCAGCCAAGAACGATACAACACTGAAGCTTTCTTT.

The chain links TRBV4-3 to TRBJ1-3; tentatively, D is TRBD1 (5 bases). The germline V and J ends were trimmed by 1 base and 1 base, with 11 bases remaining between them. This CDR3 contains 16 residues. Germline V gene data show CDR1 as LGHNA and CDR2 as YSLEER. CDR3 bases: TGCGCCAGCAGCCAAGGGGCAGGGCAATCTGGAAACACCATATATTTT. It specifies CASSQGAGQSGNTIYF.

This sequence joins TRBV11-2 and TRBJ2-1; D remains unclear. CDR1 is SGHAT and CDR2 is FQNNGV in the germline V gene. The CDR3 consists of 12 residues. Trimming pared 8 bases from V and 6 bases from J, leaving 11 bases between. The DNA of the CDR3 is TGTGCCAGCGGGCTAACAAGCAATGAGCAGTTCTTC. Translation gives CASGLTSNEQFF.

The rearrangement links TRBV6-5 to TRBJ1-1; the match to TRBD1 covers 10 bases. Germline V gives CDR1 MNHEY, CDR2 SVGAGI. The CDR3 extends over 14 amino acids. Trimming cost V 4 bases and J 5 bases; bases outside gene matches: 4. CDR3: CASSFGTGETEAFF. CDR3 nucleotide sequence: TGTGCCAGCAGTTTTGGGACAGGGGAAACTGAAGCTTTCTTT.